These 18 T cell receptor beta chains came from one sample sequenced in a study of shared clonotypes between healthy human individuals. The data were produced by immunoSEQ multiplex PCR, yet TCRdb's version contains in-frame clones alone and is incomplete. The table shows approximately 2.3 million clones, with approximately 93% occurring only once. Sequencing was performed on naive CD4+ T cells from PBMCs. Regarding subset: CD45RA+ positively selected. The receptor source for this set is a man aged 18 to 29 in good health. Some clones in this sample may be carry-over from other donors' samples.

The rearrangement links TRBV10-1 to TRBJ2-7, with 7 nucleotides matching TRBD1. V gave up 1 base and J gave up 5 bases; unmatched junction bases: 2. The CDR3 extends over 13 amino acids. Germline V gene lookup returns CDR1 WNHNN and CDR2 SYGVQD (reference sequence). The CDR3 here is CASSEWTGNEQYF. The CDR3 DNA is TGCGCCAGCAGTGAGTGGACAGGTAACGAGCAGTACTTC.

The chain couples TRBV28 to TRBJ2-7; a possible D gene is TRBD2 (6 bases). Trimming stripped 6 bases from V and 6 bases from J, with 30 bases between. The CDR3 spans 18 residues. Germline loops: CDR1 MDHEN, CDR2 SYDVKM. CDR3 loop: CASRTTSGGKRSLGEQYF. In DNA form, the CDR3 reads TGTGCCAGCAGGACCACCAGCGGCGGGAAGCGTTCCCTAGGCGAGCAGTACTTC.

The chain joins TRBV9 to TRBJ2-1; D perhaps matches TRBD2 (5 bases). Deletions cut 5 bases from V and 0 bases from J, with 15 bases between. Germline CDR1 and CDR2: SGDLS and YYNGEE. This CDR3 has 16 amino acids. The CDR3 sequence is CASSFGLSSSYNEQFF. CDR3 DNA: TGTGCCAGCAGTTTTGGACTTTCGAGCTCCTACAATGAGCAGTTCTTC.

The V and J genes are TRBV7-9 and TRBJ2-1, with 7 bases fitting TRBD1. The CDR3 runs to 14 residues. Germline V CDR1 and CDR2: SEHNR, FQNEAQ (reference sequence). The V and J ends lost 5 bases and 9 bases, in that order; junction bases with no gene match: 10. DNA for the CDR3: TGTGCCAGCAGCCGTGACAGGGACGCGGGTGAGCAGTTCTTC. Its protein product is CASSRDRDAGEQFF.

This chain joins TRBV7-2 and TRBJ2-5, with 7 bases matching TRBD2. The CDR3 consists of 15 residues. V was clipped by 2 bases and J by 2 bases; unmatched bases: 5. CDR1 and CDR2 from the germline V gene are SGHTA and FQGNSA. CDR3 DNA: TGTGCCAGCAGCTTAATTCTGGGGGGGCAAGAGACCCAGTACTTC. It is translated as CASSLILGGQETQYF.

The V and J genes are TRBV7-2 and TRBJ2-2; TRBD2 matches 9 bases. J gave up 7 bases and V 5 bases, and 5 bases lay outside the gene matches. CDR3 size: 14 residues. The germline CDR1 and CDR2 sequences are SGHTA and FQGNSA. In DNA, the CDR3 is TGTGCCAGCAGCGCGGGAGGGAGTTTCGGGGAGCTGTTTTTT. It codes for CASSAGGSFGELFF.

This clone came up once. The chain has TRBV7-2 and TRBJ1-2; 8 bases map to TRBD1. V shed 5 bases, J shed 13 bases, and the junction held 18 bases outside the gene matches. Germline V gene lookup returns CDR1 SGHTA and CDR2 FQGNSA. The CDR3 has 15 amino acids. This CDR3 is CASSAARGQAYAVTF. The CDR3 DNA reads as TGTGCCAGCAGCGCAGCCAGGGGGCAGGCATATGCGGTCACCTTC. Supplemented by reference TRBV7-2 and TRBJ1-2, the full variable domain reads GAGVSQSPSNKVTEKGKDVELRCDPISGHTALYWYRQSLGQGLEFLIYFQGNSAPDKSGLPSDRFSAERTGGSVSTLTIQRTQQEDSAVYLCASSAARGQAYAVTFGSGTRLTVV.

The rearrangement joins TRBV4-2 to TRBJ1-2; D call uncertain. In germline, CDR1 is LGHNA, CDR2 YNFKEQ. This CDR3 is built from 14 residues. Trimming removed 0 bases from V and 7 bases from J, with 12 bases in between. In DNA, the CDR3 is TGTGCCAGCAGCCAAGAAATAGGGTACCCTGGCTACACCTTC. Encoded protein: CASSQEIGYPGYTF.

The CDR3 region has the DNA TGTGCCAGCACTCCCTACCCCGCGAACACCATATATTTT. Translated, it gives CASTPYPANTIYF. V and J are TRBV7-9 and TRBJ1-3; D unclear. The germline V gene encodes CDR1 SEHNR and CDR2 FQNEAQ (reference sequence). The CDR3 extends over 13 amino acids. V gave up 7 bases and J gave up 7 bases, with 14 bases separating them.

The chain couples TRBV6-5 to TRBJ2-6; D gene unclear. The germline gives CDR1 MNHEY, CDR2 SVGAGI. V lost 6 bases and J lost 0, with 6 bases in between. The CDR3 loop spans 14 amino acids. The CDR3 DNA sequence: TGTGCCAGCAGCGCCACCTCTGGGGCCAACGTCCTGACTTTC. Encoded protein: CASSATSGANVLTF.

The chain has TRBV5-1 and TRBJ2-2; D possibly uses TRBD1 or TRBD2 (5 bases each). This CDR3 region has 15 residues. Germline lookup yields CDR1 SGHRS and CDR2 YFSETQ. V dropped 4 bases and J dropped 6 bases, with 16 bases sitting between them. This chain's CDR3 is CASSPPMRGAGELFF. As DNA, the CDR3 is TGCGCCAGCAGCCCCCCGATGCGAGGGGCCGGGGAGCTGTTTTTT.

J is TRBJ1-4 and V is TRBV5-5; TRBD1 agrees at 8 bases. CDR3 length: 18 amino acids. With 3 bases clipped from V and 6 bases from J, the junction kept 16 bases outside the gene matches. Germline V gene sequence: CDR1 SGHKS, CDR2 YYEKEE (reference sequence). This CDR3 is CASSSGQGLNGRYEKLFF. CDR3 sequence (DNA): TGTGCCAGCAGCTCCGGACAGGGTTTAAACGGACGTTATGAAAAACTGTTTTTT.

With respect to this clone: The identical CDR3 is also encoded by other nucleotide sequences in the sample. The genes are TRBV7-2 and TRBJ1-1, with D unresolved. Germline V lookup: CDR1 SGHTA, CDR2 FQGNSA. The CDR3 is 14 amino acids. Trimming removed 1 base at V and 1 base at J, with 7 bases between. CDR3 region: CASSLGAANTEAFF. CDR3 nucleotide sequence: TGTGCCAGCAGCTTAGGGGCGGCGAACACTGAAGCTTTCTTT. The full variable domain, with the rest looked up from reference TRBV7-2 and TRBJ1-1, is GAGVSQSPSNKVTEKGKDVELRCDPISGHTALYWYRQSLGQGLEFLIYFQGNSAPDKSGLPSDRFSAERTGGSVSTLTIQRTQQEDSAVYLCASSLGAANTEAFFGQGTRLTVV.

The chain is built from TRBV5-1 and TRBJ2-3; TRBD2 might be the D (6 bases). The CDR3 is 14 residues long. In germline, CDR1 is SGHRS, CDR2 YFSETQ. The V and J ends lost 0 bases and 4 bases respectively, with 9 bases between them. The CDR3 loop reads CASSLVPSADTQYF. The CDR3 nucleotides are TGCGCCAGCAGCTTGGTGCCTAGCGCAGATACGCAGTATTTT.

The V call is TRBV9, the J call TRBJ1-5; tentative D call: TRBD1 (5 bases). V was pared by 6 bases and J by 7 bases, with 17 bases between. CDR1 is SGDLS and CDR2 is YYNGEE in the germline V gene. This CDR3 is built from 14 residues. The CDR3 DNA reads TGTGCCAGCAACCCCCGAGGGCAGGGACAGCCCCAGCATTTT. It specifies CASNPRGQGQPQHF.

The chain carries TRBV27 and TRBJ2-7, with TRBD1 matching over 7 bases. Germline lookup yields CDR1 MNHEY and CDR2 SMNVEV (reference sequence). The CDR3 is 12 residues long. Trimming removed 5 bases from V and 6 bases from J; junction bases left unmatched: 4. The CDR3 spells CASSPGTAEQYF. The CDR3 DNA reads TGTGCCAGCAGTCCGGGGACAGCCGAGCAGTACTTC.

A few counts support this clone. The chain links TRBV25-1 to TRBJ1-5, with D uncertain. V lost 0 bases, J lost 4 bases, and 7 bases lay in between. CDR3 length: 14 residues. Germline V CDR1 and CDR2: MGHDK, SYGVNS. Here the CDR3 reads CASSEYTTNQPQHF. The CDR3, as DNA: TGTGCCAGCAGTGAATACACGACGAATCAGCCCCAGCATTTT.

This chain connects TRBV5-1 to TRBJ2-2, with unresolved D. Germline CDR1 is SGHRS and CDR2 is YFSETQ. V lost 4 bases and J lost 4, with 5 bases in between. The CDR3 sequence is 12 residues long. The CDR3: CASSRVTGELFF. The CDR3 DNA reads TGCGCCAGCAGCCGAGTCACCGGGGAGCTGTTTTTT.